The rows below give T cell receptor beta chains drawn from one sample of a study of blood T cell repertoires in COVID-19. Sequencing used immunoSEQ multiplex PCR; TCRdb keeps in-frame clones, though not all of them. The sample has some 260,000 clones; over 70% are singletons. The sequencing sample was made of peripheral blood. These receptors all stem from a woman of 80 years or more with acute or convalescent COVID-19. The CDR3 runs from the conserved cysteine through the conserved F or W. The D gene is left open where the match is weak.

TRBV6-1,-,CASSESRDGGTEAFF
TRBV7-9,-,CASSSIGNSPLHF
TRBV2,-,CASRVTPVTGELFF
TRBV2,-,CASSLGQGSSYEQYF
TRBV19,TRBD1,CASSKDRAYGYTF
TRBV10-1,-,CASSEGGRSGNTIYF
TRBV19,-,CASKGQGRGTEAFF
TRBV5-4,-,CASTLDYKGTDTQYF
TRBV7-9,-,CASSFREGQPQHF
TRBV19,TRBD1,CASSSGQGAGGSYGYTF
TRBV11-2,TRBD2,CASSSRLAGGYSEQFF
TRBV3-1/TRBV3-2,-,CASSQVELSGNTIYF
TRBV2,-,CASSGDSDTQYF
TRBV5-1,TRBD1,CASSPPGGARMGQETQYF
TRBV23-1,-,CAGHGGHYNEQFF
TRBV9,-,CASSVLPHNRVYNSPLHF
TRBV6-5,-,CASSYRRHRDTQYF
TRBV5-1,-,CASSLASRGDTQYF
TRBV7-9,-,CASRGGGVEAFF
TRBV5-1,-,CASSHGRDNEQFF
TRBV28,TRBD1,CASGQGAPNYGYTF
TRBV5-4,TRBD2,CASSLKLTAGGKTDTQYF
TRBV6-5,TRBD1,CASSTRQGRDTQYF
TRBV18,-,CASSPTSGSQHF
TRBV5-1,-,CASSLGGVRTEAFF
TRBV5-6,TRBD2,CARQRGGEQYF
TRBV19,TRBD1,CASSPKGTGALSGYGYTF
TRBV2,TRBD2,CASSQGLATDTQYF
TRBV5-1,TRBD2,CASSLERGRIGELFF
TRBV30,-,CAWSVSFREAQHF
TRBV6-5,-,CASSSARGSYNEQFF
TRBV7-6,-,CASSFEMGRQTQYF
TRBV19,-,CASSRRAGGTEAFF
TRBV5-1,TRBD1,CASLGQGDAQAFF
TRBV7-4,TRBD1,CASRNLTGYFLSNQPQHF
TRBV4-2,-,CASSQDLGGAPLGYTF
TRBV20-1,-,CSAVRDEQFF
TRBV18,-,CASSLQSIETEAFF
TRBV6-4,TRBD1,CASRAGRDSCNQPQHF
TRBV4-1,-,CASSQGRGIYGYTF
TRBV5-1,TRBD2,CASSLGLAGGNEQFF
TRBV4-1,-,CASSQLNEQFF
TRBV7-2,-,CASSTRQAYEQYF